This TCR beta chain was recovered during a study of shared clonotypes between healthy human individuals. Study-wide results and limits: Rarefaction demonstrated incomplete sorted-subset sequencing despite large depth. The study sampled only blood, and tissue repertoires likely differ.

Concerning this clone itself: Its antigen is currently unknown.

Assay: immunoSEQ multiplex PCR; the TCRdb copy retains only in-frame clones and omits some. Seen here are about 690,000 clones, 90% observed once, and the top ten hold about 33%. Free of recent acute infections or vaccinations, the donors were healthy HIV-negative adults. This CDR3 is 13 amino acids long. In germline, CDR1 is LGHNT, CDR2 FRNRAP. V lost 3 bases, J lost 0 bases, and 5 bases lay in between. The sample was memory CD8+ T cells from PBMCs. Subset reported: CD45RO+ cells pooled with CCR7-negative TemRA cells. The chain links TRBV12-5 to TRBJ1-1; D is unresolved. This sequence was found in a man younger than 35 in good health. Some clones in this sample may be carry-over from other donors' samples. This chain's CDR3 is CASGFGLNTEAFF. CDR3 nucleotides: TGTGCTAGTGGTTTTGGATTGAACACTGAAGCTTTCTTT.